Shown below are 31 T cell receptor beta chains from a single sample sequenced in a study of blood T cell repertoires in COVID-19. Only in-frame clones appear in the TCRdb table, and some are missing; sequencing was by immunoSEQ multiplex PCR. The data show 200,000 to 250,000 clones, roughly 88% seen once. Sequenced input: peripheral blood. The receptors come from a man between 45 and 60 years old with active or convalescent COVID-19.

This clone was recorded a few times. This chain uses TRBV7-8 with TRBJ2-5, with 8 bases lining up with TRBD2. Germline loops: CDR1 SGHVS, CDR2 FQNEAQ. With V trimmed by 0 bases and J by 5 bases, 8 bases remained unmatched. The CDR3 spans 16 residues. The CDR3, as DNA: TGTGCCAGCAGCTTAGCACGGGAGGGCCAGAGGGAGACCCAGTACTTC. Its translation: CASSLAREGQRETQYF.

V is TRBV19 and J is TRBJ2-4, with a weak D call TRBD2 (7 bases). Between the trimmed V and J ends, which lost 4 bases and 8 bases, there was a span of 21 bases. CDR3 length equals 16 residues. The germline V gene encodes CDR1 LNHDA and CDR2 SQIVND (reference sequence). CDR3 region: CASSTRISGGLDIQYF. For the CDR3, the DNA is TGTGCCAGTAGTACCAGGATATCGGGGGGCCTAGACATTCAGTACTTC.

The chain is built from TRBV20-1 and TRBJ1-6; D is perhaps TRBD1 (6 bases). Per the germline V gene, CDR1 is DFQATT and CDR2 is SNEGSKA (reference sequence). CDR3 length: 16 residues. V shed 3 bases and J shed 0 bases, with 12 bases lying between them. CDR3 loop: CSASQGPSSYNSPLHF. The CDR3 DNA is TGCAGTGCTAGTCAGGGGCCGAGCTCCTATAATTCACCCCTCCACTTT.

Only one count was recorded for this clone. The rearrangement links TRBV5-4 to TRBJ2-3, with D maybe TRBD2 (6 bases). The CDR3 contains 16 residues. The germline V gene encodes CDR1 SGHNT and CDR2 YYREEE (reference sequence). Trimming stripped 1 base from V and 0 bases from J, with 12 bases between. The CDR3 protein is CASSLWRGSSTDTQYF. In DNA, the CDR3 is TGTGCCAGCAGCTTGTGGAGGGGCTCTAGCACAGATACGCAGTATTTT. The full variable domain, in which reference TRBV5-4 and TRBJ2-3 provide the parts outside the CDR3, is ETGVTQSPTHLIKTRGQQVTLRCSSQSGHNTVSWYQQALGQGPQFIFQYYREEENGRGNFPPRFSGLQFPNYSSELNVNALELDDSALYLCASSLWRGSSTDTQYFGPGTRLTVL.

This chain links TRBV5-4 with TRBJ2-7; 9 nucleotides match TRBD1. V dropped 5 bases and J dropped 5; count of bases not matched to a gene: 8. The CDR3 runs to 14 residues. Germline V gene lookup returns CDR1 SGHNT and CDR2 YYREEE (reference sequence). The CDR3 DNA is TGTGCCAGCAGTTCCGGGACAGGGTACCACGAGCAGTACTTC. This codes for CASSSGTGYHEQYF. The full variable domain, in which reference TRBV5-4 and TRBJ2-7 provide the parts outside the CDR3, is ETGVTQSPTHLIKTRGQQVTLRCSSQSGHNTVSWYQQALGQGPQFIFQYYREEENGRGNFPPRFSGLQFPNYSSELNVNALELDDSALYLCASSSGTGYHEQYFGPGTRLTVT.

The chain couples TRBV2 to TRBJ1-5; TRBD1 aligns across 11 bases. The CDR3 loop spans 15 amino acids. The ends lost 6 bases at V and 9 bases at J; junction bases unmatched: 10. Germline assignment: CDR1 SNHLY and CDR2 FYNNEI. CDR3: CASRAGTGGLAPQHF. In nucleotides, the CDR3 is TGTGCCAGCAGAGCCGGGACAGGGGGATTGGCGCCCCAGCATTTT.

The chain has TRBV23-1 and TRBJ2-7, with 7 nucleotides matching TRBD1. TRBV23-1 is filed as an ORF, its function uncertain. This CDR3 has 16 amino acids. Losses at the gene ends were 4 bases for V and 0 bases for J; bases not matched to a gene: 9. The CDR3, as DNA: TGCGCCAGCAGTCCAACGGGACAGTTAAGCTCCTACGAGCAGTACTTC. It codes for CASSPTGQLSSYEQYF.

The CDR3 is CSVEPGRAAYNEQFF. Here the CDR3 DNA reads TGCAGCGTTGAACCCGGGAGAGCCGCCTACAATGAGCAGTTCTTC. V and J are TRBV29-1 and TRBJ2-1; D perhaps matches TRBD2 (6 bases). The CDR3 sequence is 15 residues long. Trimming took off 2 bases at V and 2 bases at J, with 13 bases between the two ends. Germline V gives CDR1 SQVTM, CDR2 ANQGSEA.

V gene TRBV7-2 combines with J gene TRBJ1-2, with D maybe TRBD1 (6 bases). Germline values: CDR1 SGHTA, CDR2 FQGNSA. V lost 5 bases, J lost 8 bases, and 24 bases lay in between. The length of the CDR3 is 16 residues. The DNA of the CDR3 is TGTGCCAGCAGCCGCCTCGTCGACAGGCATCGGAAAGGCTACACCTTC. The encoded protein is CASSRLVDRHRKGYTF.

This chain uses TRBV15 with TRBJ1-3, with D unresolved. Trimming removed 3 bases from V and 8 bases from J, with 11 bases in between. The germline CDR1 and CDR2 sequences are LNHNV and YYDKDF (reference sequence). The CDR3 spans 13 residues. CDR3 residues: CATSSNAGYTIYF. CDR3 DNA sequence: TGTGCCACCAGCAGTAATGCGGGGTACACCATATATTTT.

The V call is TRBV2, the J call TRBJ1-3; D perhaps matches TRBD1 (6 bases). The V end lost 6 bases, the J end lost 0 bases, and 15 bases lay between the germline ends. CDR3 length equals 16 residues. Germline lookup yields CDR1 SNHLY and CDR2 FYNNEI. The DNA of the CDR3 is TGTGCCAGCAGCCGGGACATTACCTTCTCTGGAAACACCATATATTTT. Its translation is CASSRDITFSGNTIYF.

This clone was detected only once. Written as DNA, the CDR3 is TGTGCCACCAGCAGGCCTAACCGGGACAGTGGGGGACCCCAGCATTTT. It is translated as CATSRPNRDSGGPQHF. The rearrangement links TRBV15 to TRBJ1-5; 7 nucleotides line up with TRBD1. Germline-derived CDR1 and CDR2 are LNHNV and YYDKDF (reference sequence). The V and J ends lost 3 bases and 10 bases, in that order; junction bases with no gene match: 15. The CDR3 has 16 amino acids.

This clone appeared once. The V and J genes are TRBV4-1 and TRBJ2-7, with D perhaps matching TRBD1 (6 bases). Germline-derived CDR1 and CDR2 are MGHRA and YSYEKL. V was clipped by 2 bases and J by 3 bases, with 14 bases between them. CDR3 length: 15 residues. CDR3 coding DNA: TGCGCCAGCAGCCAATCTAGCAGGGGCCTCTACGAGCAGTACTTC. It is translated as CASSQSSRGLYEQYF.

The chain is built from TRBV2 and TRBJ1-3, with D possibly matching TRBD1 (6 bases). CDR3 size: 16 residues. The V gene's germline CDR1 is SNHLY and CDR2 FYNNEI. Between the trimmed V and J ends, which lost 3 bases and 1 base, there was a span of 13 bases. The chain's CDR3 is CASSEGHFISGNTIYF. CDR3 bases: TGTGCCAGCAGTGAGGGACATTTCATATCTGGAAACACCATATATTTT.

The table lists this clone with a count of one. The V gene is TRBV27, the J gene TRBJ2-3; 7 bases align to TRBD1. V lost 6 bases, J lost 4 bases, and 10 bases stayed unmatched. The CDR3 runs to 15 residues. Looked up from germline, CDR1 is MNHEY and CDR2 is SMNVEV (reference sequence). The CDR3 nucleotides read TGTGCCAGCAGGAACAGGGGATTTATCGCAGATACGCAGTATTTT. Its protein product is CASRNRGFIADTQYF.

This chain links TRBV5-6 with TRBJ2-3; weak D call: TRBD1 (5 bases). V was cut by 3 bases and J by 5 bases, with 7 bases left in between. The germline gives CDR1 SGHDT, CDR2 YYEEEE. The CDR3 totals 12 residues. The CDR3 sequence is CASSYRLDTQYF. CDR3 sequence (DNA): TGTGCCAGCAGCTACAGGTTAGATACGCAGTATTTT.

The chain has TRBV18 and TRBJ2-2; D gene ambiguous. CDR1 is KGHSH, CDR2 LQKENI, per germline. This CDR3 has 13 amino acids. V lost 3 bases and J 4 bases, leaving 6 bases between the germline ends. The CDR3 reads CASSPAGTGELFF. DNA for the CDR3: TGTGCCAGCTCACCTGCCGGCACCGGGGAGCTGTTTTTT. The variable domain in full, with the rest retrieved from reference TRBV18 and TRBJ2-2, is NAGVMQNPRHLVRRRGQEARLRCSPMKGHSHVYWYRQLPEEGLKFMVYLQKENIIDESGMPKERFSAEFPKEGPSILRIQQVVRGDSAAYFCASSPAGTGELFFGEGSRLTVL.

This sequence joins TRBV6-5 and TRBJ2-7; 7 bases are a match to TRBD1. Trimming took 6 bases from V and 6 from J; bases not matched to a gene: 11. Germline V lookup: CDR1 MNHEY, CDR2 SVGAGI. The length of the CDR3 is 14 residues. In nucleotides, the CDR3 is TGTGCCAGCAGCGCCTGGACAGGAGATGGCGAGCAGTACTTC. Translating it yields CASSAWTGDGEQYF.

The genes are TRBV4-1 and TRBJ1-2; maybe TRBD1 (6 bases). Trimming shortened V by 0 bases and J by 3 bases, and 14 bases separated the two germline ends. Germline CDR1 reads MGHRA; CDR2 reads YSYEKL. CDR3 size: 16 residues. The CDR3 nucleotides read TGCGCCAGCAGCCAAGATGGGGGGGCGCGGGACTATGGCTACACCTTC. Its protein product is CASSQDGGARDYGYTF.

The rearrangement links TRBV7-3 to TRBJ2-7, with 8 bases matching TRBD2. Germline V gene data show CDR1 as SGHTA and CDR2 as FQGTGA. The CDR3 totals 15 residues. J lost 2 bases, V lost 4 bases, and 7 bases had no gene match. The DNA for the CDR3 is TGTGCCAGCAGCTCTATAGCGGGACCCGCCTACGAGCAGTACTTC. Encoded protein: CASSSIAGPAYEQYF.

The chain recombines TRBV16 with TRBJ1-5, with unresolved D. Trimming removed 1 base at V and 0 bases at J, with 10 bases between. This CDR3 region has 16 residues. CDR1 KGHSY and CDR2 FQNENV come from the germline V gene. CDR3 loop: CASSQLGDYSNQPQHF. The CDR3 DNA is TGTGCCAGCAGCCAATTAGGAGATTATAGCAATCAGCCCCAGCATTTT.

The rearrangement uses TRBV2 and TRBJ1-2; a weak D match, TRBD1 (5 bases). CDR1 is SNHLY and CDR2 is FYNNEI in the germline V gene. V was pared by 4 bases and J by 3 bases, with 12 bases between. The CDR3 is 14 residues long. CDR3 amino acids: CASSGQGKDYGYTF. The CDR3 nucleotides are TGTGCCAGCAGTGGTCAGGGTAAAGACTATGGCTACACCTTC.

Written as DNA, the CDR3 is TGTGCCAGCAGCCTAGCGACAGGGGGCTATGGCTACACCTTC. Its protein is CASSLATGGYGYTF. The chain employs TRBV3-1 (or the pseudogene TRBV3-2) and TRBJ1-2; 9 bases agree with TRBD1. The trim removed 4 bases at V and 4 bases at J, leaving 4 bases unmatched. The CDR3 has 14 amino acids. Germline V CDR1 and CDR2: LGHDT, YNNKEL (reference sequence).

This clone was observed a few times. This chain links TRBV5-4 with TRBJ1-1, with 8 bases fitting TRBD1. The germline CDR1 and CDR2 sequences are SGHNT and YYREEE (reference sequence). There are 16 residues in the CDR3. The trim removed 4 bases at V and 5 bases at J, leaving 13 bases unmatched. CDR3 sequence (DNA): TGTGCCAGCAGCCCTAAACAGGGGGTCGGGGGGACTGAAGCTTTCTTT. It translates to CASSPKQGVGGTEAFF.

The chain recombines TRBV3-1 (or the pseudogene TRBV3-2) with TRBJ2-5; 7 bases match TRBD2. J gave up 4 bases and V 0 bases, and 11 bases lay outside the gene matches. The CDR3 consists of 17 residues. Germline values: CDR1 LGHDT, CDR2 YNNKEL (reference sequence). Written as DNA, the CDR3 is TGTGCCAGCAGCCAAGACTGGAGGGAGGGCCGCGGAGAGACCCAGTACTTC. This sequence encodes CASSQDWREGRGETQYF.

The CDR3 bases are TGTGCCAGCAGTTTTCTCCCCTCGGAGACCGGGGAGCTGTTTTTT. Translation: CASSFLPSETGELFF. J is TRBJ2-2 and V is TRBV27; D unresolved. V was clipped by 3 bases and J by 5 bases, with 13 bases between them. The CDR3 sequence is 15 residues long. Germline CDR1 and CDR2: MNHEY and SMNVEV (reference sequence).

V and J are TRBV10-2 and TRBJ1-2; a possible D gene is TRBD1 (5 bases). Per germline, CDR1 WSHSY and CDR2 SAAADI. The CDR3 is 13 residues long. Trimming took off 5 bases at V and 4 bases at J, with 11 bases between the two ends. Here the CDR3 DNA reads TGCGCCAGCAGTTTCGACAGCACCTATGGCTACACCTTC. Its translation is CASSFDSTYGYTF.

The J gene is TRBJ2-1, the V gene TRBV27; weak D call: TRBD2 (5 bases). Trimming left V 1 base short and J 5 bases short, with 12 bases between. There are 15 residues in the CDR3. Germline CDR1 and CDR2: MNHEY and SMNVEV (reference sequence). CDR3 coding DNA: TGTGCCAGCAGTTTATTTCTGGAGACTAACAATGAGCAGTTCTTC. Its translation: CASSLFLETNNEQFF.

The chain recombines TRBV19 with TRBJ1-5, with D perhaps matching TRBD1 (5 bases). Germline V CDR1 and CDR2: LNHDA, SQIVND (reference sequence). The V end was cut by 10 bases, the J end by 0 bases, with 10 bases between. This CDR3 comprises 13 residues. The CDR3 DNA sequence: TGTGCCACGCGACAGTTTAGCAATCAGCCCCAGCATTTT. Translating gives CATRQFSNQPQHF.

This clone was observed a few times. The chain recombines TRBV2 with TRBJ1-5, with 9 bases identical to TRBD1. The trim removed 6 bases at V and 8 bases at J, leaving 11 bases unmatched. Germline lookup yields CDR1 SNHLY and CDR2 FYNNEI. The CDR3 has 15 amino acids. The CDR3 sequence is CASSLGTGSSEPQHF. Here the CDR3 DNA reads TGTGCCAGCAGCCTAGGGACAGGGTCGAGCGAGCCCCAGCATTTT.

This chain uses TRBV7-2 with TRBJ2-2; no firm D call. The V and J ends lost 1 base and 6 bases respectively, with 9 bases between them. Germline values: CDR1 SGHTA, CDR2 FQGNSA. The CDR3 runs 14 residues. The CDR3 DNA sequence: TGTGCCAGCAGCTTAGTAGTTGGAGCCGGGGAGCTGTTTTTT. Translated: CASSLVVGAGELFF.